Listed below are T cell receptor beta chains from one sample, sequenced in a study of cytomegalovirus exposure and HLA in healthy donors. TCRdb's table, derived via immunoSEQ multiplex PCR, lists solely in-frame clones and lacks some. The sample shows 150,000 or so clones, less than 90% of them seen only once. Sample: PBMCs. The receptors stem from a woman aged 50 to 60 in good health and CMV-seropositive. Each CDR3 is given with its conserved first and last residue. A D gene is named only where the DNA matches it firmly. Clone sizes are given selectively: once, few, many, or a class where the clone is expanded.

V,size,J,D,DNA,CDR3
TRBV27,NA,TRBJ2-1,TRBD2,TGTGCCAGCAGTTTTATCCTAGCGGGAGCTAATGAGCAGTTCTTC,CASSFILAGANEQFF
TRBV29-1,NA,TRBJ2-2,TRBD2,TGCAGCGTTGAAATAGCGGGAGGGCCGGGGAACACCGGGGAGCTGTTTTTT,CSVEIAGGPGNTGELFF
TRBV7-6,NA,TRBJ2-1,NA,TGTGCCAGCGGTCTGCGGGGACTTAGCAATGAGCAGTTCTTC,CASGLRGLSNEQFF
TRBV28,NA,TRBJ1-2,NA,TGTGCCAGCAGTTCTGGACTGCAGATCTATGGCTACACCTTC,CASSSGLQIYGYTF
TRBV4-2,NA,TRBJ1-6,TRBD1,TGTGCCAGCAGCCCCGAGGGGGCAACTGGATCACCCCTCCACTTT,CASSPEGATGSPLHF
TRBV10-3,NA,TRBJ2-7,TRBD1,TGTGCCGTCGGGGACAGGGAATCCGAGCAGTACTTC,CAVGDRESEQYF
TRBV9,once,TRBJ2-7,TRBD1,TGTGCCAGCAGCGTCCACACCGGGACAGGGAAAGAGCAGTACTTC,CASSVHTGTGKEQYF
TRBV7-6,NA,TRBJ2-3,TRBD2,TGTGCCAGCAGCCCCTTTCCTCAGCGGGGGAGGACAGATACGCAGTATTTT,CASSPFPQRGRTDTQYF
TRBV5-6,NA,TRBJ2-5,TRBD2,TGTGCCAGCAGCTTTTTGGGCGCGGGAGGGCATTGGGAGACCCAGTACTTC,CASSFLGAGGHWETQYF
TRBV7-6,few,TRBJ2-7,NA,TGTGCCAGCAGCTTAGGTTCTGAGAGCTCCTACGAGCAGTACTTC,CASSLGSESSYEQYF
TRBV7-2,NA,TRBJ1-4,NA,TGTGCCAGCAGCTTAGCGGAGGGTGGAAAACTGTTTTTT,CASSLAEGGKLFF
TRBV11-3,once,TRBJ2-7,TRBD1,TGTGCCAGCAGCTTAGCAGGGGGCACCTACGAGCAGTACTTC,CASSLAGGTYEQYF
TRBV7-2,few,TRBJ1-4,NA,TGTGCCAGCAGCTCCTTGAGGGATGAAAAACTGTTTTTT,CASSSLRDEKLFF
TRBV10-2,NA,TRBJ2-3,TRBD2,TGCGCCAGCAGGGGGGGACTAACCACAGATACGCAGTATTTT,CASRGGLTTDTQYF
TRBV28,NA,TRBJ1-3,TRBD1,TGTGCCACCAACATCCCTCCCGGCGGAGGGGGCGGTGGAAACACCATATATTTT,CATNIPPGGGGGGNTIYF
TRBV4-1,NA,TRBJ2-7,NA,TGCGCCAGCAGCCAAGATATGGGGCAGGTCTACCCCTGGGAGCAGTACTTC,CASSQDMGQVYPWEQYF
TRBV7-9,once,TRBJ2-2,NA,TGTTCCAGCAGCTCCCCGAAACAGGGAGCAACCTACACCGGGGAGCTGTTTTTT,CSSSSPKQGATYTGELFF
TRBV19,NA,TRBJ1-6,NA,TGTGCCAGCAAATCGTGGGACTACTCCTATAATTCACCCCTCCACTTT,CASKSWDYSYNSPLHF
TRBV19,NA,TRBJ2-1,NA,TGTGCCAGTAGGCTGGCATCCTACAATGAGCAGTTCTTC,CASRLASYNEQFF
TRBV7-9,once,TRBJ1-1,NA,TGTGCCAGCAGCTCCCCACGGTTCGCTGAAGCTTTCTTT,CASSSPRFAEAFF
TRBV28,few,TRBJ2-1,NA,TGTGCCAGCAGAACACCCCGGAGGCAGTTCTTC,CASRTPRRQFF
TRBV30,NA,TRBJ1-6,NA,TGTGCCTGGGACTTAGTAAATTCACCCCTCCACTTT,CAWDLVNSPLHF
TRBV28,once,TRBJ1-2,NA,TGTGCCAGCAGTTACAGCGGGGGGTATGGCTACACCTTC,CASSYSGGYGYTF
TRBV5-6,NA,TRBJ2-7,TRBD1,TGTGCCAGCAGCCCGTGGGGACAGGTTCCTTCCTACGAGCAGTACTTC,CASSPWGQVPSYEQYF
TRBV5-1,NA,TRBJ1-1,TRBD1,TGCGCCAGCAGCGTCCGACAGGGGGCCACTGAAGCTTTCTTT,CASSVRQGATEAFF
TRBV7-3,NA,TRBJ2-3,NA,TGTGCCAGCAGCTCCGCAGGGCACACAGATACGCAGTATTTT,CASSSAGHTDTQYF
TRBV4-2,NA,TRBJ2-3,NA,TGTGCCAGCAGCCAAGGAGGTGGGATAGCGCCAAGCACAGATACGCAGTATTTT,CASSQGGGIAPSTDTQYF
TRBV7-3,once,TRBJ2-2,NA,TGTGCCAGCAGCTTAAACCCCGCCGGGACCGGGGAGCTGTTTTTT,CASSLNPAGTGELFF
TRBV28,NA,TRBJ1-4,NA,TGTGCCAGCAGTTTACGGGGAGCAGAAAAACTGTTTTTT,CASSLRGAEKLFF